This is a list of T cell receptor beta chains from one sample in a study of blood T cell repertoires in COVID-19. Profiling relied on immunoSEQ multiplex PCR, and the TCRdb table lists in-frame clones only, not all of them. Of around 180,000 clones listed, approximately 92% are singletons. Sequenced sample: PBMCs or T cells enriched from blood (not recorded which). The source of these receptors is a woman in her thirties or forties with acute COVID-19. Both conserved end residues are part of each CDR3. The order of the fields is D gene, clone size, J gene, V gene, CDR3 DNA, CDR3 protein. D genes are given only for firm matches. Where a row states a size, it is once, few, many or the class of an expanded clone; other rows omit it.

NA NA TRBJ2-7 TRBV2 TGTGCCAGCAGTGAACGGGCAGGGTTAGGCTACGAGCAGTACTTC CASSERAGLGYEQYF
TRBD2 NA TRBJ2-3 TRBV5-8 TGTGCCAGCAGCCCCTGGACTAGCGGCCAGTCGGATACGCAGTATTTT CASSPWTSGQSDTQYF
NA NA TRBJ1-1 TRBV30 TGTGCCTGGAGTGTGACAGGAGGGAACACTGAAGCTTTCTTT CAWSVTGGNTEAFF
NA NA TRBJ2-2 TRBV24-1 TGTGCCACCATAGACTCTATCACCGGGGAGCTGTTTTTT CATIDSITGELFF
TRBD2 NA TRBJ2-1 TRBV5-1 TGCGCCAGCACGAAGCGGGAGGGAATCTACAATGAGCAGTTCTTC CASTKREGIYNEQFF
TRBD1 NA TRBJ2-7 TRBV29-1 TGCAGCGTTGGGGACAGGTACTACGAGCAGTACTTC CSVGDRYYEQYF
NA NA TRBJ2-1 TRBV4-1 TGCGCCAGCAGCCCGACAGTTAGCTCCTACAATGAGCAGTTCTTC CASSPTVSSYNEQFF
NA NA TRBJ2-3 TRBV5-4 TGTGCCAGCAGGCCCCTAGGGGGGGCCTTCGATACGCAGTATTTT CASRPLGGAFDTQYF
TRBD2 NA TRBJ2-5 TRBV5-4 TGTGCCAGCAGCTCCCCATTGGGACTAGCGGGAAAGCAGACCCAGTACTTC CASSSPLGLAGKQTQYF
NA once TRBJ2-5 TRBV11-2 TGTGCCAGCAGCTTAGGACTAGTACGTTCCCAAGAGACCCAGTACTTC CASSLGLVRSQETQYF
TRBD1 NA TRBJ1-5 TRBV7-2 TGTGCCAGCAGCGTGACAGGGGGCCAGCCCCAGCATTTT CASSVTGGQPQHF
NA NA TRBJ1-4 TRBV19 TGTGCCAGTAGTACGCTGTTCCAGGGGGAAAAACTGTTTTTT CASSTLFQGEKLFF
TRBD2 NA TRBJ2-3 TRBV14 TGTGCCAGCAGCCCACTAGCGGGGCCCCTGTGGGGCACAGATACGCAGTATTTT CASSPLAGPLWGTDTQYF
NA NA TRBJ2-1 TRBV5-5 TGTGCCAGCAGCTCCGGGACTTCTGGAGTTAATGAGCAGTTCTTC CASSSGTSGVNEQFF
NA NA TRBJ2-1 TRBV20-1 TGCAGTGCTAGAGATCGGAGGGAGCAGTTCTTC CSARDRREQFF
TRBD2 NA TRBJ2-1 TRBV7-2 TGTGCCAGCAGTCGGCTAGCGGGGGTTAAATACAATGAGCAGTTCTTC CASSRLAGVKYNEQFF
NA NA TRBJ1-5 TRBV3-1/TRBV3-2 TGTGCCAGCAGCCGCAACGGGGGCAATCAGCCCCAGCATTTT CASSRNGGNQPQHF
TRBD2 NA TRBJ2-1 TRBV9 TGTGCCAGCAGCGTGGGGACTAGCGGGAGAGGCTACAATGAGCAGTTCTTC CASSVGTSGRGYNEQFF
NA NA TRBJ2-1 TRBV5-1 TGCGCCAGCAGCTTTACGGGAAGTTCCAACAATGAGCAGTTCTTC CASSFTGSSNNEQFF
NA NA TRBJ1-2 TRBV2 TGTGCCAGCAGTGAAGCGAGGACTAAGACGGGTGGCTACACCTTC CASSEARTKTGGYTF
NA NA TRBJ2-2 TRBV2 TGTGCCAGCAGTGTTCGGCAGGTTAACACCGGGGAGCTGTTTTTT CASSVRQVNTGELFF
NA few TRBJ2-1 TRBV10-1 TGCGCCAGCACCCCTGGCGGTGCGGACTACAATGAGCAGTTCTTC CASTPGGADYNEQFF
TRBD2 NA TRBJ2-7 TRBV2 TGTGCCAGCAGCCAAGAGCCTAGCGGGAGATACGAGCAGTACTTC CASSQEPSGRYEQYF
NA NA TRBJ2-7 TRBV6-2/TRBV6-3 TGTGCCAGCAGCGGGGGCCTAAGTACCTACGAGCAGTACTTC CASSGGLSTYEQYF
TRBD1 NA TRBJ1-5 TRBV5-1 TGCGCCAGCAGCGCCGAACCGGGACAGGGAAATCAGCCCCAGCATTTT CASSAEPGQGNQPQHF
NA few TRBJ1-5 TRBV4-2 TGTGCCAGCAGCCAAGATAAGGGGAGGTTTCAGCCCCAGCATTTT CASSQDKGRFQPQHF
TRBD1 NA TRBJ1-6 TRBV5-4 TGTGCCAGCAGCGTGGACAGGGTTTATTCACCCCTCCACTTT CASSVDRVYSPLHF
TRBD1 NA TRBJ2-7 TRBV13 TGTGCCAGCAGTTTTCCGGGACAGGGGGCGAGTGAGCAGTACTTC CASSFPGQGASEQYF
NA NA TRBJ2-1 TRBV9 TGTGCCAGCAGCGTTAGTAGCGCACCCTACAATGAGCAGTTCTTC CASSVSSAPYNEQFF
NA NA TRBJ1-3 TRBV27 TGTGCCAGCAGTCGGGTGGGAAACACCATATATTTT CASSRVGNTIYF
NA once TRBJ2-2 TRBV3-1/TRBV3-2 TGTGCCAGCAGCCAAGATCGGGTATCACGTATCCAGTTTAACACCGGGGAGCTGTTTTTT CASSQDRVSRIQFNTGELFF
NA NA TRBJ2-1 TRBV25-1 TGTGCCAGCAGTGAATTGGGGGGATACTACAATGAGCAGTTCTTC CASSELGGYYNEQFF
NA NA TRBJ2-7 TRBV10-1 TGCGCCAGCAGTGATGGCATCGGTTTAGGGGCCTACGAGCAGTACTTC CASSDGIGLGAYEQYF